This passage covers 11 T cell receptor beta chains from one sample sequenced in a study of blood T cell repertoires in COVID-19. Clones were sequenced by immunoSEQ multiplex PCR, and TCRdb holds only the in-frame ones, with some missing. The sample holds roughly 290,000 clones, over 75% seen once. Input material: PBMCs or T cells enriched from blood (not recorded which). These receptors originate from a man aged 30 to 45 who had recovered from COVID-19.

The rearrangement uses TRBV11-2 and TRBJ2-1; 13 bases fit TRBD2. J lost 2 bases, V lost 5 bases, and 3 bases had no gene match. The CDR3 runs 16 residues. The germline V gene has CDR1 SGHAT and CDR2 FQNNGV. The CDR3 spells CASSPGLAGAYNEQFF. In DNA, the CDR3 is TGTGCCAGCAGCCCCGGACTAGCGGGGGCCTACAATGAGCAGTTCTTC.

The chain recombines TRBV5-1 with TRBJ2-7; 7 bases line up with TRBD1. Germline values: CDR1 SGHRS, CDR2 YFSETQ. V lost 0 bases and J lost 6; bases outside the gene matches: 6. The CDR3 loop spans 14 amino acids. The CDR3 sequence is CASSLGQGMAEQYF. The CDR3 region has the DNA TGCGCCAGCAGCTTGGGACAGGGCATGGCCGAGCAGTACTTC.

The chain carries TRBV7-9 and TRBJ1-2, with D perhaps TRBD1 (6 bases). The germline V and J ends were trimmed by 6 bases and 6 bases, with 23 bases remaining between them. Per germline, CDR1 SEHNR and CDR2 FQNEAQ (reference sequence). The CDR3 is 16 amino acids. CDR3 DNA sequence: TGTGCCAGCAGTAAAGAGTATTGGGGGGGACACGATGGCTACACCTTC. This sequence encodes CASSKEYWGGHDGYTF.

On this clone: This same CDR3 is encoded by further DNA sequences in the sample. The CDR3 DNA follows: TGTGCCAGCAGTGGGACAGGGAGGACTGAAGCTTTCTTT. Translated, it gives CASSGTGRTEAFF. The chain couples TRBV2 to TRBJ1-1; 8 nucleotides match TRBD1. CDR1 SNHLY and CDR2 FYNNEI come from the germline V gene. J was trimmed by 5 bases and V by 4 bases; bases with no gene match: 3. The CDR3 length is 13 residues.

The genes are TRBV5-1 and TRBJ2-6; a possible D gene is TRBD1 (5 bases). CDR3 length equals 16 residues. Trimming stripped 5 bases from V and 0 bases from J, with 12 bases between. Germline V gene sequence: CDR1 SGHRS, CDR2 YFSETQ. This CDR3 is CASRDSPRSGANVLTF. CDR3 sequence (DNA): TGCGCCAGCAGAGACAGTCCTCGCTCTGGGGCCAACGTCCTGACTTTC.

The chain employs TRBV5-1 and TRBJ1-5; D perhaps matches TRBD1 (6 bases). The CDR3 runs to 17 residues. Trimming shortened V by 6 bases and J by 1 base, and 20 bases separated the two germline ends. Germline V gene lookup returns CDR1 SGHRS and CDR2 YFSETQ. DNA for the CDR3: TGCGCCAGCACCAAAATGAACAGGGTGGGGAGCAATCAGCCCCAGCATTTT. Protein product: CASTKMNRVGSNQPQHF.

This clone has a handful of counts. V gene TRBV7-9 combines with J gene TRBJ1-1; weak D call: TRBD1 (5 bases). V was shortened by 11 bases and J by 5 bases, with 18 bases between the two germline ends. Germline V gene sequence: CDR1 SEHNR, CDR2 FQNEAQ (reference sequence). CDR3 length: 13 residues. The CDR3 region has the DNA TGTGCCGGGTCGGGACGTAGCGGAACTGAAGCTTTCTTT. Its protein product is CAGSGRSGTEAFF.

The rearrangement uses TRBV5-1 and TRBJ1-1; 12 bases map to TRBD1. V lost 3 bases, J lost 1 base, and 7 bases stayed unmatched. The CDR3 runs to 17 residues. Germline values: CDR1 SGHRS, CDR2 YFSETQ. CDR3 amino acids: CASSYGTGGEGNTEAFF. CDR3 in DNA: TGCGCCAGCAGCTATGGGACAGGGGGCGAGGGGAACACTGAAGCTTTCTTT.

This CDR3 is CASSYFRGGLGELFF. In DNA form, the CDR3 reads TGTGCCAGCAGTTACTTCCGGGGGGGCCTTGGGGAGCTGTTTTTT. This chain joins TRBV6-5 and TRBJ2-2, with TRBD2 matching over 8 bases. This CDR3 has 15 residues. Germline assignment: CDR1 MNHEY and CDR2 SVGAGI. V was pared by 1 base and J by 8 bases, with 6 bases of the junction left unmatched.

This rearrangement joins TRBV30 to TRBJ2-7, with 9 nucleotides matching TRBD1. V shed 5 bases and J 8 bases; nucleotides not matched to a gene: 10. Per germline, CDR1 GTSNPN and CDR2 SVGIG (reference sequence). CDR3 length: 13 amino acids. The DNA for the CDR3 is TGTGCCTGGTGCCGGGGACAGGGAGAGAAGCAGTACTTC. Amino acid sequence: CAWCRGQGEKQYF.

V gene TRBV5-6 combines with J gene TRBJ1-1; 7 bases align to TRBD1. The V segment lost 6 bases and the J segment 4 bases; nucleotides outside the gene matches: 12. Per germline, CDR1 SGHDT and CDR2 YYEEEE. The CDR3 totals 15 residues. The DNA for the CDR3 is TGTGCCAGCATCAGAATTCTGACAGGGCCCACTGAAGCTTTCTTT. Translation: CASIRILTGPTEAFF.